A single T cell receptor beta chain is shown here with its context. These data are taken from a study of beta chain features in type 1 diabetes. The investigators reverse transcribed all of the isolated RNA, so they sequenced expressed TCRB transcripts. The protocol was immunoSEQ multiplex PCR, while the TCRdb copy is restricted to in-frame clones and leaves out a portion. The table shows 860,000 or so clones, with roughly 15% occurring only once. Germline CDR1 MDHEN, CDR2 SYDVKM. This CDR3 has 15 amino acids. Trimming shortened V by 3 bases and J by 8 bases, and 17 bases separated the two germline ends.

The clonotype comes from a young woman in good health. Material: naive CD4+ T cells from blood. The rearrangement uses TRBV28 and TRBJ2-1, with D possibly matching TRBD2 (7 bases). CDR3 sequence reads: CASSLRVRGGDEQFF. Here the CDR3 DNA reads TGTGCCAGCAGTTTGCGGGTGCGAGGGGGGGATGAGCAGTTCTTC.